These 10 T cell receptor beta chains originate from one sample sequenced in a study of cytomegalovirus exposure and HLA in healthy donors. Primers included in the PCR were 60 Vbeta and 13 Jbeta primers. Produced via immunoSEQ multiplex PCR; TCRdb's table is partial and in-frame only. The sample has approximately 210,000 clones, roughly 80% seen once. Specimen: PBMCs. The receptors originated from a man aged 35-49 years in good health and CMV-seropositive.

The rearrangement joins TRBV10-1 to TRBJ1-1, with TRBD1 matching over 7 bases. Trimming cost V 7 bases and J 2 bases; bases outside gene matches: 10. The germline V gene encodes CDR1 WNHNN and CDR2 SYGVQD (reference sequence). This CDR3 region has 15 residues. The CDR3 loop reads CASKGYRDSNTEAFF. The CDR3 DNA is TGCGCCAGCAAGGGGTATCGGGACAGCAACACTGAAGCTTTCTTT.

The chain uses TRBV6-5 and TRBJ1-6, with no clear D. Trimming shortened V by 2 bases and J by 7 bases, and 3 bases separated the two germline ends. Germline lookup yields CDR1 MNHEY and CDR2 SVGAGI. The CDR3 runs 12 residues. CDR3 region: CASSYLNSPLHF. CDR3 coding DNA: TGTGCCAGCAGTTACCTGAATTCACCCCTCCACTTT.

This clone was seen a few times. The CDR3 region is CASSYSGGRSHYGYTF. As DNA, the CDR3 is TGTGCCAGCAGTTACTCGGGGGGGCGCTCACATTATGGCTACACCTTC. The chain carries TRBV6-5 and TRBJ1-2, with D possibly TRBD1 on 6 matching bases. The CDR3 is 16 residues long. Germline CDR1 MNHEY, CDR2 SVGAGI. Trimming removed 0 bases from V and 5 bases from J, with 16 bases in between.

Only a few counts were recorded for this clone. The chain links TRBV25-1 to TRBJ1-1; 7 bases map to TRBD1. The J segment lost 6 bases and the V segment lost 6 bases, leaving 4 bases of the junction unmatched. The CDR3 covers 12 residues. From germline, CDR1 is MGHDK and CDR2 SYGVNS. CDR3 nucleotide sequence: TGTGCCAGCAGAGGGGGCGCGGCTGAAGCTTTCTTT. Its protein is CASRGGAAEAFF. Looking up the rest from reference TRBV25-1 and TRBJ1-1 gives the full variable domain: EADIYQTPRYLVIGTGKKITLECSQTMGHDKMYWYQQDPGMELHLIHYSYGVNSTEKGDLSSESTVSRIRTEHFPLTLESARPSHTSQYLCASRGGAAEAFFGQGTRLTVV.

V is TRBV4-1 and J is TRBJ2-5, with 8 bases matching TRBD2. The CDR3 is 13 amino acids. J lost 5 bases, V lost 2 bases, and 1 base had no gene match. The V gene's germline CDR1 is MGHRA and CDR2 YSYEKL. CDR3 nucleotide sequence: TGCGCCAGCAGCCAACGGGAGGGGGAGACCCAGTACTTC. It translates to CASSQREGETQYF.

The rearrangement links TRBV29-1 to TRBJ1-1; no definite D call. CDR1 is SQVTM, CDR2 ANQGSEA, per germline. With 3 bases removed from V and 3 bases from J, the gap between germline ends came to 8 bases. This CDR3 comprises 12 residues. CDR3 in DNA: TGCAGCGTTGAGGGCGTAGACACTGAAGCTTTCTTT. It specifies CSVEGVDTEAFF.

This rearrangement joins TRBV6-1 to TRBJ2-1, with TRBD2 matching over 7 bases. The CDR3 is made up of 15 amino acids. V lost 6 bases to trimming and J lost 0 bases; unmatched junction nucleotides: 5. The germline V gene has CDR1 MNHNS and CDR2 SASEGT. The CDR3 DNA is TGTGCCAGCAGCCGGGAGGAGTTCTCCTACAATGAGCAGTTCTTC. Residues: CASSREEFSYNEQFF.

The chain combines TRBV5-4 with TRBJ2-1; no definite D call. CDR1 is SGHNT and CDR2 is YYREEE in the germline V gene (reference sequence). V was pared by 0 bases and J by 2 bases, with 9 bases between. This CDR3 is 15 amino acids long. The CDR3 protein is CASSLDLVPYNEQFF. As DNA, the CDR3 is TGTGCCAGCAGCTTGGATTTAGTGCCCTACAATGAGCAGTTCTTC.

The V and J genes are TRBV6-5 and TRBJ2-5; D gene ambiguous. The end of the DNA is better explained by TRBJ2-7, so the J call may be wrong. The CDR3 loop spans 13 amino acids. The germline CDR1 and CDR2 sequences are MNHEY and SVGAGI. CDR3 sequence (DNA): TGTGCCAGCAGTTATTCTCAGGCCTACGAGCAGTACTTC. Amino acids: CASSYSQAYEQYF.

The V call is TRBV4-1, the J call TRBJ2-1; D perhaps matches TRBD2 (5 bases). The CDR3 is 18 residues long. Germline V lookup: CDR1 MGHRA, CDR2 YSYEKL. Between the trimmed V and J ends, which lost 2 bases and 2 bases, there was a span of 19 bases. CDR3: CASSQFRPVRGAYNEQFF. CDR3 DNA sequence: TGCGCCAGCAGCCAATTTCGCCCAGTTCGGGGAGCCTACAATGAGCAGTTCTTC.